This T cell receptor beta chain was retrieved from a study of CD8 T cells in Susac syndrome. The V and J ends lost 8 bases and 3 bases, in that order; junction bases with no gene match: 4. From germline, CDR1 is ENHRY and CDR2 SYGVKD. CDR3 length: 12 amino acids. The patients who served as multiple sclerosis controls were treatment-naive and had stable or active relapsing-remitting disease that fulfilled the revised McDonald criteria. RNA totalling about 0.45 to 1 ug underwent reverse transcription with random hexamers. An immunoSEQ multiplex PCR amplified TCR beta CDR3 over 54 Vbeta and 13 Jbeta. TCRdb reprocessed the immunoSEQ multiplex PCR reads via MiXCR and lists one record per CDR3 protein. The sample has 250,000 to 300,000 distinct CDR3 sequences, about 88% seen once.

The sequence was collected from a human donor with multiple sclerosis. The gene calls are TRBV10-3 and TRBJ2-7, with TRBD1 matching 7 bases. Sequenced input: CD8+ T cells from PBMCs. The CDR3 DNA follows: TGTGCCATCTCGGGACAGCACTACGAGCAGTACTTC. As protein: CAISGQHYEQYF.